Listed here are 27 T cell receptor beta chains from one sample, sequenced in a study of T cells in Graves' hyperthyroidism and ophthalmopathy. RNA transcripts yielded amplified TCR beta CDR3 regions. Using the HTBI primer set, a first-round RT-PCR was run on the TCR CDR3. One entry per CDR3 protein, called by TCRdb with MiXCR from the multiplex PCR reads. This table holds 540,000 or so distinct CDR3 sequences, about a sixth found once. The sample comprised blood. The receptors shown here come from a woman aged 25 to 45 with Graves' hyperthyroidism.

This clonotype was observed at least ten times. The chain recombines TRBV30 with TRBJ2-1; 7 positions agree with TRBD1. The CDR3 is 14 residues long. The germline CDR1 and CDR2 sequences are GTSNPN and SVGIG (reference sequence). Germline trimming cut 0 bases from V and 7 bases from J; bases unmatched to any gene: 6. CDR3 amino acids: CAWSVQGRGNEQFF. CDR3 DNA sequence: TGTGCCTGGAGTGTACAGGGGCGCGGAAATGAGCAGTTCTTC.

J is TRBJ2-5 and V is TRBV20-1; 10 nucleotides agree with TRBD2. Germline V gives CDR1 DFQATT, CDR2 SNEGSKA (reference sequence). V lost 5 bases, J lost 11 bases, and 20 bases stayed unmatched. The CDR3 loop spans 16 amino acids. The CDR3 sequence: CSAAETRTSGGREQYF. In nucleotides, the CDR3 is TGCAGTGCTGCGGAAACTAGGACTAGCGGAGGAAGAGAGCAGTACTTC.

This chain uses TRBV4-1 with TRBJ1-2; D is ambiguous. The CDR3 has 13 amino acids. Germline V gene sequence: CDR1 MGHRA, CDR2 YSYEKL. Trimming pared 1 base from V and 7 bases from J, leaving 10 bases between. The CDR3, as DNA: TGCGCCAGCAGCCAAGGGGGATTTGGTGGCTACACCTTC. Encoded protein: CASSQGGFGGYTF.

This chain joins TRBV10-3 and TRBJ2-5; 14 nucleotides line up with TRBD2. V dropped 2 bases and J dropped 0; count of bases not matched to a gene: 5. CDR1 is ENHRY, CDR2 SYGVKD, per germline. The CDR3 contains 18 residues. CDR3 sequence reads: CAISEKGLAGVNQETQYF. The CDR3 nucleotides read TGTGCCATCAGTGAGAAGGGACTAGCGGGGGTTAACCAAGAGACCCAGTACTTC.

The chain uses TRBV20-1 and TRBJ1-5; 8 bases align to TRBD1. From germline, CDR1 is DFQATT and CDR2 SNEGSKA (reference sequence). This CDR3 has 14 amino acids. V was clipped by 6 bases and J by 11 bases; unmatched bases: 15. The CDR3 reads CSARPGQGYKAQHF. DNA of the CDR3: TGCAGTGCCCGACCCGGACAGGGCTATAAGGCCCAGCATTTT.

There are many counts of this clonotype. V and J are TRBV12-3 or TRBV12-4 and TRBJ1-2; TRBD1 is a possible D gene (6 bases). The CDR3 is 17 amino acids. Deletions cut 4 bases from V and 8 bases from J, with 26 bases between. CDR3 residues: CASSSYLSGTPSAGYTF. The CDR3 DNA reads as TGTGCCAGCAGTTCCTACCTCTCGGGGACACCATCCGCCGGCTACACCTTC.

This clonotype was counted only a few times. Possible read error: a much larger clone is one base away. The chain has TRBV11-2 and TRBJ1-2, with 10 bases lining up with TRBD1. Looked up from germline, CDR1 is SGHAT and CDR2 is FQNNGV. The CDR3 contains 15 residues. CDR3 amino acids: CASSPDRGSNYGCTF. CDR3 sequence (DNA): TGTGCCAGCAGCCCGGACAGGGGGAGTAACTATGGCTGCACCTTC.

In this sample, this clonotype turned up many times. V gene TRBV3-1 combines with J gene TRBJ2-1; D possibly matches TRBD1 or TRBD2 (5 bases each). CDR3 size: 15 residues. CDR1 is LGHDT, CDR2 YNNKEL, per germline (reference sequence). V was clipped by 3 bases and J by 6 bases, with 15 bases between them. The CDR3 here is CASSHWDVEGNEQFF. CDR3 DNA sequence: TGTGCCAGCAGCCACTGGGACGTAGAGGGCAATGAGCAGTTCTTC.

This clonotype was counted many times. The V gene is TRBV24-1, the J gene TRBJ2-5, with TRBD2 identical over 16 bases. Germline lookup yields CDR1 KGHDR and CDR2 SFDVKD. This CDR3 is 21 amino acids long. With 0 bases clipped from V and 5 bases from J, the junction kept 14 bases outside the gene matches. CDR3 protein: CATSDLTFKGLAGGPGETQYF. The DNA of the CDR3 is TGTGCCACCAGTGATTTGACGTTTAAGGGACTAGCGGGAGGGCCTGGGGAGACCCAGTACTTC.

The rearrangement uses TRBV5-1 and TRBJ2-5; D gene uncertain. Per germline, CDR1 SGHRS and CDR2 YFSETQ. The CDR3 has 16 residues. The V and J ends lost 5 bases and 4 bases respectively, with 21 bases between them. CDR3 loop: CASSLNPDRPGETQYF. The CDR3, as DNA: TGCGCCAGCAGTCTGAACCCTGACCGTCCCGGAGAGACCCAGTACTTC.

This clonotype occurred once. CDR3 nucleotides: TGTGCCAGCAGCTTAGATGGCGGAGCGGGAGGTGATACGCAGTATTTT. The encoded protein is CASSLDGGAGGDTQYF. This rearrangement joins TRBV7-3 to TRBJ2-3; TRBD2 matches 9 bases. Germline V gene lookup returns CDR1 SGHTA and CDR2 FQGTGA. V lost 2 bases, J lost 6 bases, and 9 bases stayed unmatched. This CDR3 has 16 amino acids.

This clonotype was picked up many times. V and J are TRBV2 and TRBJ1-2; the D is unclear. The V end lost 6 bases, the J end lost 5 bases, and 13 bases lay between the germline ends. From germline, CDR1 is SNHLY and CDR2 FYNNEI. CDR3 length: 13 residues. CDR3 sequence: CASSRMETYGYTF. Here the CDR3 DNA reads TGTGCCAGCAGCCGGATGGAAACTTATGGCTACACCTTC.

This clonotype was detected many times. The rearrangement uses TRBV7-2 and TRBJ1-1; D call uncertain. V lost 0 bases to trimming and J lost 0 bases, with 14 bases between them. Germline V lookup: CDR1 SGHTA, CDR2 FQGNSA. The CDR3 consists of 17 residues. The CDR3, as DNA: TGTGCCAGCAGCTTAGCCCCAGACCCTTTGCTGAACACTGAAGCTTTCTTT. Amino acid sequence: CASSLAPDPLLNTEAFF.

This clonotype has just a few counts. This chain connects TRBV19 to TRBJ1-2, with 8 bases lining up with TRBD1. The CDR3 is 14 amino acids. Trimming removed 6 bases from V and 4 bases from J; junction bases left unmatched: 7. Germline values: CDR1 LNHDA, CDR2 SQIVND (reference sequence). CDR3 DNA sequence: TGTGCCAGTAGCCCGACAGGGGACGGCTATGGCTACACCTTC. Protein sequence: CASSPTGDGYGYTF.

In its sample, this clonotype was seen a few times. The V and J genes are TRBV12-3 or TRBV12-4 and TRBJ1-5, with a possible D match to TRBD1 (5 bases). Trimming pared 6 bases from V and 2 bases from J, leaving 14 bases between. The CDR3 runs 15 residues. The CDR3 reads CASSNGGMGNQPQHF. The DNA of the CDR3 is TGTGCCAGCAGCAATGGGGGAATGGGCAATCAGCCCCAGCATTTT.

Details on this clonotype: This may be a read error: a much more frequent sequence differs by one nucleotide. The gene calls are TRBV27 and TRBJ2-1; TRBD1 aligns across 7 bases. The CDR3 is 13 residues long. Germline values: CDR1 MNHEY, CDR2 SMNVEV (reference sequence). V dropped 6 bases and J dropped 8; count of bases not matched to a gene: 7. The CDR3 nucleotides are TGTGCCAGCAGCGGACAGGCTTTGGATGAGCAGTTCTTC. Its protein product is CASSGQALDEQFF.

In this sample, this clonotype turned up many times. The chain combines TRBV5-1 with TRBJ2-7; 7 nucleotides match TRBD2. Losses at the gene ends were 1 base for V and 2 bases for J; bases not matched to a gene: 15. This CDR3 has 18 residues. Germline V CDR1 and CDR2: SGHRS, YFSETQ. Here the CDR3 reads CASSLWGEGSGSTYEQYF. CDR3 bases: TGCGCCAGCAGCTTGTGGGGGGAGGGTAGCGGTTCCACCTACGAGCAGTACTTC.

The chain joins TRBV15 to TRBJ2-1, with TRBD2 matching 7 bases. Germline V gene sequence: CDR1 LNHNV, CDR2 YYDKDF (reference sequence). With 1 base clipped from V and 9 bases from J, the junction kept 3 bases outside the gene matches. The CDR3 runs 13 residues. As DNA, the CDR3 is TGTGCCACCAGCAGAGTGGCGGGAGCTGAGCAGTTCTTC. Protein sequence: CATSRVAGAEQFF.

This clonotype has ten or more counts. The V gene is TRBV27, the J gene TRBJ2-5; a weak D match, TRBD2 (5 bases). The CDR3 runs 13 residues. Trimming removed 4 bases from V and 5 bases from J, with 11 bases in between. Per the germline V gene, CDR1 is MNHEY and CDR2 is SMNVEV (reference sequence). The chain's CDR3 is CASSSGGSETQYF. In DNA form, the CDR3 reads TGTGCCAGCAGTTCCGGAGGTTCGGAGACCCAGTACTTC.

V and J are TRBV5-4 and TRBJ2-1; TRBD2 matches 11 bases. This CDR3 comprises 15 residues. CDR1 and CDR2 from the germline V gene are SGHNT and YYREEE (reference sequence). The junction had 7 bases not matched to a gene; V was cut back by 5 bases and J by 6 bases. The CDR3 region has the DNA TGTGCCAGCAGGGATAGCGGGAGGGCCGGCAATGAGCAGTTCTTC. Protein product: CASRDSGRAGNEQFF.

This clonotype has ten or more counts. This chain joins TRBV7-2 and TRBJ2-1; 10 nucleotides agree with TRBD2. The CDR3 consists of 16 residues. V was clipped by 5 bases and J by 2 bases; unmatched bases: 6. Germline-derived CDR1 and CDR2 are SGHTA and FQGNSA. DNA for the CDR3: TGTGCCAGCAGCCCTCGAGGGACTAGCGCCTACAATGAGCAGTTCTTC. Translated: CASSPRGTSAYNEQFF.

Turning to this clonotype: The CDR3 does not end in the conserved phenylalanine or tryptophan, so this is likely a read error. The chain employs TRBV7-2 and TRBJ2-7; D gene unclear. This CDR3 is 13 amino acids long. Trimming removed 1 base from V and 4 bases from J, with 8 bases in between. Germline V gives CDR1 SGHTA, CDR2 FQGNSA. The CDR3: CASSLGQIYEQYL. The DNA for the CDR3 is TGTGCCAGCAGCTTAGGCCAGATTTACGAGCAGTACCTC.

This clonotype was counted ten times or more. The rearrangement links TRBV20-1 to TRBJ1-1; D is unclear. Germline loops: CDR1 DFQATT, CDR2 SNEGSKA (reference sequence). This CDR3 spans 15 amino acids. V was trimmed by 6 bases and J by 1 base, leaving 18 bases between them. Here the CDR3 DNA reads TGCAGTGCGAAGGGTGGGGAGGCGTCGAACACTGAAGCTTTCTTT. This gives the protein CSAKGGEASNTEAFF.

This clonotype was observed a handful of times. The chain combines TRBV19 with TRBJ2-1; D ambiguous. The CDR3 is 15 residues long. The V gene lost 0 bases and the J gene lost 2 bases, with 8 bases spanning the gap. The germline V gene encodes CDR1 LNHDA and CDR2 SQIVND (reference sequence). The CDR3 DNA reads TGTGCCAGTAGTATAGAGGGATCGGCCTACAATGAGCAGTTCTTC. This encodes CASSIEGSAYNEQFF.

This clonotype was counted ten times or more. The CDR3 region has the DNA TGTGCCAGCAGCTTAGCTAAGACTAGCGGGGACACAGATACGCAGTATTTT. Protein product: CASSLAKTSGDTDTQYF. V is TRBV7-3 and J is TRBJ2-3; 11 positions match TRBD2. Germline V gene data show CDR1 as SGHTA and CDR2 as FQGTGA. Trimming at V came to 2 bases and at J to 2 bases, leaving 6 bases not matched to a gene. CDR3 length equals 17 residues. Complete variable domain (other parts from reference TRBV7-3 and TRBJ2-3): GAGVSQTPSNKVTEKGKYVELRCDPISGHTALYWYRQSLGQGPEFLIYFQGTGAADDSGLPNDRFFAVRPEGSVSTLKIQRTERGDSAVYLCASSLAKTSGDTDTQYFGPGTRLTVL.

CDR3 amino acids: CASSPDRVAYNSPLHF. CDR3 nucleotide sequence: TGTGCCAGTAGTCCGGACAGGGTGGCCTATAATTCACCCCTCCACTTT. The gene calls are TRBV19 and TRBJ1-6, with 8 bases fitting TRBD1. The length of the CDR3 is 16 residues. CDR1 and CDR2 from the germline V gene are LNHDA and SQIVND (reference sequence). Trimming removed 5 bases from V and 2 bases from J; junction bases left unmatched: 5.

The chain employs TRBV5-4 and TRBJ2-5; tentatively, D is TRBD2 (5 bases). Between the trimmed V and J ends, which lost 4 bases and 1 base, there was a span of 11 bases. The germline CDR1 and CDR2 sequences are SGHNT and YYREEE (reference sequence). This CDR3 is built from 14 residues. In nucleotides, the CDR3 is TGTGCCAGCAGCCGACCGGGATCCCAAGAGACCCAGTACTTC. Encoded protein: CASSRPGSQETQYF.